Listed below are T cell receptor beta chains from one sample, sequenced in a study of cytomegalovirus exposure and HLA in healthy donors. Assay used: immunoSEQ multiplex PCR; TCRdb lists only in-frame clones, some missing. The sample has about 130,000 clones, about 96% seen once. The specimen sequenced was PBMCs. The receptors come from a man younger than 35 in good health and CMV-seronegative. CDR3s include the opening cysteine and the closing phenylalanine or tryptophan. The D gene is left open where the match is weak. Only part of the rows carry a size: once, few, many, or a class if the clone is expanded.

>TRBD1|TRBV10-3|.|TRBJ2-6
CAIKGQENAGANVLTF
TGTGCCATCAAGGGACAGGAAAATGCTGGGGCCAACGTCCTGACTTTC
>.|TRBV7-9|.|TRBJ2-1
CASSQIPSPEQFF
TGTGCCAGCAGCCAGATTCCTTCACCAGAGCAGTTCTTC
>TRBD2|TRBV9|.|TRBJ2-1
CASSKLAGVLNEQFF
TGTGCCAGCAGCAAGCTAGCGGGAGTTTTGAATGAGCAGTTCTTC
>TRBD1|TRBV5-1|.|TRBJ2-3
CASSLARTGPPDTQYF
TGCGCCAGCAGCTTGGCCAGGACAGGGCCTCCAGATACGCAGTATTTT
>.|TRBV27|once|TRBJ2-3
CASSPTDTQYF
TGTGCCAGCAGTCCGACAGATACGCAGTATTTT
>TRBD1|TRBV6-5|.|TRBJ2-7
CASRPGTVSYEQYF
TGTGCCAGCAGACCCGGGACAGTCTCCTACGAGCAGTACTTC
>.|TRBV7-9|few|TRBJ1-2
CASSSITGGAAGAGYTF
TGTGCCAGCAGCTCCATTACTGGGGGGGCGGCAGGAGCTGGCTACACCTTC
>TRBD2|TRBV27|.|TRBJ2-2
CASTFSGGPSGELFF
TGTGCCAGCACCTTTTCGGGAGGGCCGAGCGGGGAGCTGTTTTTT
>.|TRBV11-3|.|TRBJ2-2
CASGQNTGELFF
TGTGCCAGTGGACAGAACACCGGGGAGCTGTTTTTT
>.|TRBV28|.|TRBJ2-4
CASSLSASVKNIQYF
TGTGCCAGCAGTTTATCCGCTAGCGTAAAAAACATTCAGTACTTC
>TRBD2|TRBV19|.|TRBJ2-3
CATRLTAGRSTDTQYF
TGTGCCACCCGATTAACAGCGGGAAGGAGCACAGATACGCAGTATTTT
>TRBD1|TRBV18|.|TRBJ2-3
CASSPGQGPDTQYF
TGTGCCAGCTCACCGGGACAGGGCCCAGATACGCAGTATTTT
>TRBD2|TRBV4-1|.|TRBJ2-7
CASSEIAGGEQYF
TGCGCCAGCAGCGAGATAGCGGGAGGTGAGCAGTACTTC
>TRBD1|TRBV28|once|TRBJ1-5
CASSSPRGRQPQHF
TGTGCCAGCAGTTCCCCCAGGGGGAGGCAGCCCCAGCATTTT
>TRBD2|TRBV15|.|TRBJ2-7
CATSGGSGSYEQYF
TGTGCCACCAGCGGGGGTAGCGGGAGTTACGAGCAGTACTTC
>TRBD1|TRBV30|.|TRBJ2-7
CAWSEGQGSYEQYF
TGTGCCTGGAGTGAGGGACAGGGCTCCTACGAGCAGTACTTC
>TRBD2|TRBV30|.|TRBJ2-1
CAWSVPSGRHNEQFF
TGTGCCTGGAGTGTACCCAGCGGGAGACACAATGAGCAGTTCTTC
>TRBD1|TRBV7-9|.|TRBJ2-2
CASSWGARDRADGELFF
TGTGCCAGCAGCTGGGGGGCCCGGGACAGGGCGGACGGGGAGCTGTTTTTT
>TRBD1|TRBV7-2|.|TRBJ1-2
CASSLGQGGGYTF
TGTGCCAGCAGCTTGGGACAGGGAGGTGGCTACACCTTC
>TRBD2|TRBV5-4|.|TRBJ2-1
CASSPGLAGPNEQFF
TGTGCCAGCAGCCCGGGACTAGCCGGACCCAATGAGCAGTTCTTC
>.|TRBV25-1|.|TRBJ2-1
CASSGKGERYNEQFF
TGTGCCAGCAGTGGAAAGGGGGAGAGGTACAATGAGCAGTTCTTC
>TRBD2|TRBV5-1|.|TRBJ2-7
CASSLGTSGSEQYF
TGCGCCAGCAGCTTGGGGACTAGCGGGAGCGAGCAGTACTTC
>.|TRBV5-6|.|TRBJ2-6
CASSLSGVTGANVLTF
TGTGCCAGCAGCCTGTCCGGAGTAACAGGGGCCAACGTCCTGACTTTC
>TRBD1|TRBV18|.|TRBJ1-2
CASSPTTGTGYTF
TGTGCCAGCTCACCAACGACAGGGACTGGCTACACCTTC
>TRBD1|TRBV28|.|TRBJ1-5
CASSFYRGVQPQHF
TGTGCCAGCAGTTTTTACAGGGGCGTGCAGCCCCAGCATTTT
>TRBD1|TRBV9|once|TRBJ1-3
CASSVVGDSSGNTIYF
TGTGCCAGCAGCGTAGTAGGGGACAGCTCTGGAAACACCATATATTTT
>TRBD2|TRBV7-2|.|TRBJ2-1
CASSLGWTSLNEQFF
TGTGCCAGCAGCCTCGGATGGACTAGTCTTAATGAGCAGTTCTTC
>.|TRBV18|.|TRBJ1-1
CASSPDRQGYTEAFF
TGTGCCAGCTCACCAGATCGGCAGGGGTACACTGAAGCTTTCTTT
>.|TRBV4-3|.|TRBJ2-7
CASSQGPASAPYEQYF
TGCGCCAGCAGCCAAGGACCCGCTAGCGCACCCTACGAGCAGTACTTC
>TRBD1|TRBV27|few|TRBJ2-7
CASSSTGTGGEQYF
TGTGCCAGCAGTTCAACCGGGACAGGGGGCGAGCAGTACTTC
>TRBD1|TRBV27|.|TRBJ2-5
CASRTGVGRQYF
TGTGCCAGCAGGACAGGGGTGGGGCGCCAGTACTTC
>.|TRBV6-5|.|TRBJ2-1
CASSYEGNEQFF
TGTGCCAGCAGTTACGAGGGTAATGAGCAGTTCTTC
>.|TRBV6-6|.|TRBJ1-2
CASSYSGRVDGYTF
TGTGCCAGCAGTTACTCCGGCAGGGTGGATGGCTACACCTTC
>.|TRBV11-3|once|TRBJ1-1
CASSPGQRAFF
TGTGCCAGCAGCCCCGGACAGCGAGCTTTCTTT
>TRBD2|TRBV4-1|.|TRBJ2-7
CASSASLARTYEQYF
TGCGCCAGCAGCGCCTCACTAGCGAGGACCTACGAGCAGTACTTC
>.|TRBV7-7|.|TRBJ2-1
CASSSRDFSYNEQFF
TGTGCTAGCAGCTCCCGGGACTTCTCCTACAATGAGCAGTTCTTC
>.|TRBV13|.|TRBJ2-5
CASSLWGRETQYF
TGTGCCAGCAGCTTGTGGGGGCGAGAGACCCAGTACTTC
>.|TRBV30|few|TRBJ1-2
CAWKEKAGYGYTF
TGTGCCTGGAAAGAGAAAGCCGGCTATGGCTACACCTTC
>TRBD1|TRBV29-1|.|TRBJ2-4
CSVVFEGQGKNIQYF
TGCAGCGTTGTTTTTGAGGGACAGGGCAAAAACATTCAGTACTTC
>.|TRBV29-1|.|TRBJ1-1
CSVVHGDMNTEAFF
TGCAGCGTTGTCCATGGGGACATGAACACTGAAGCTTTCTTT
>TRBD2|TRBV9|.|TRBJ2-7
CASSSGTSRYEQYF
TGTGCCAGCAGCTCTGGGACTAGTAGATACGAGCAGTACTTC
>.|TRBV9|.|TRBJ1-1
CASSEGGNTEAFF
TGTGCCAGCAGCGAAGGGGGGAACACTGAAGCTTTCTTT
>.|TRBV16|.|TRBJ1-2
CASSHDRSGYTF
TGTGCCAGCAGCCATGACAGGAGTGGCTACACCTTC
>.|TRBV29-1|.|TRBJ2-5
CSVEQGIRETQYF
TGCAGCGTTGAACAGGGGATCCGGGAGACCCAGTACTTC
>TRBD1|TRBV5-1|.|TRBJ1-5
CASRLDRGPNQPQHF
TGCGCCAGCAGACTTGACAGGGGTCCCAATCAGCCCCAGCATTTT
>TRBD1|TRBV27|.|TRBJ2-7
CASSLKGDRYYEQYF
TGTGCCAGCAGTTTGAAGGGGGACAGGTACTACGAGCAGTACTTC
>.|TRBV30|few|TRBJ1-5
CAWSVRGSQPQHF
TGTGCCTGGAGTGTACGTGGGAGCCAGCCCCAGCATTTT
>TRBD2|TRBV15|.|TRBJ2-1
CATSRDRLAGTGEQFF
TGTGCCACCAGCAGAGATAGGCTAGCGGGAACCGGTGAGCAGTTCTTC
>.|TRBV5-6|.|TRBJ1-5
CASSLGPTNQPQHF
TGTGCCAGCAGCTTGGGGCCCACAAATCAGCCCCAGCATTTT
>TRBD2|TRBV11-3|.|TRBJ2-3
CASSFRNLAGEDTQYF
TGTGCCAGCAGCTTTCGGAACCTAGCGGGCGAGGATACGCAGTATTTT
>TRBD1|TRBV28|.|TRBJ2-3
CASSSPPGDRAHTDTQYF
TGTGCCAGCAGTTCCCCCCCAGGGGACAGGGCACACACAGATACGCAGTATTTT
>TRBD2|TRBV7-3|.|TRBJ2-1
CASSPRSSGSSYNEQFF
TGTGCCAGCAGCCCCCGTTCTAGCGGGAGCTCCTACAATGAGCAGTTCTTC
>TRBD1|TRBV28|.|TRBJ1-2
CASRLRVQGARYGYTF
TGTGCCAGCAGACTTAGAGTACAGGGGGCGCGGTATGGCTACACCTTC
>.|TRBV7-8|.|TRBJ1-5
CASSNLGETNQPQHF
TGTGCCAGCAGCAACTTAGGGGAAACTAATCAGCCCCAGCATTTT
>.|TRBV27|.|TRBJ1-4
CASSLSWGGLGEKLFF
TGTGCCAGCAGTTTATCGTGGGGGGGGCTTGGGGAAAAACTGTTTTTT
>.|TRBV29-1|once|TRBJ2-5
CSVGPPGGAQGGTQYF
TGCAGCGTTGGGCCCCCCGGCGGTGCTCAAGGTGGGACCCAGTACTTC
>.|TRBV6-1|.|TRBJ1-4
CASSEETGPDEKLFF
TGTGCCAGCAGTGAAGAAACAGGGCCGGATGAAAAACTGTTTTTT
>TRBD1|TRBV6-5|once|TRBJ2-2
CASSYSRQGNTGELFF
TGTGCCAGCAGTTACTCCAGACAGGGGAACACCGGGGAGCTGTTTTTT
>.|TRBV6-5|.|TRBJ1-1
CASSYTGVGEAFF
TGTGCCAGCAGTTATACGGGGGTTGGTGAAGCTTTCTTT